This T cell receptor (beta chain) was identified during a study of cytomegalovirus exposure and HLA in healthy donors. The CDR3 covers 13 residues. The V gene lost 0 bases and the J gene lost 4 bases, with 5 bases spanning the gap. CDR1 and CDR2 (germline): SGHRS, YFSETQ. The PCR used 60 Vbeta and 13 Jbeta primers. Assay: immunoSEQ multiplex PCR; the TCRdb copy retains only in-frame clones and omits some. The sample has approximately 200,000 clones, and its top ten clones hold roughly 0.7%. The receptor was derived from a boy aged 5-17 years in good health and CMV-seronegative. Sequencing was performed on PBMCs. The chain recombines TRBV5-1 with TRBJ1-5; no clear D. The chain's CDR3 is CASSLDLNQPQHF. Here the CDR3 DNA reads TGCGCCAGCAGCTTGGACCTAAATCAGCCCCAGCATTTT.